This paragraph reports one T cell receptor beta chain. What it recognizes is unknown. This sample was taken from a study of CD8+ T cells in alopecia areata. Study at large: It was oral tofacitinib, at 5 to 10 mg twice daily, that treated patients received. Regarding the study as a whole: Scalp clonality, together with expanded CD8+ clones among the top 100, fell significantly with tofacitinib.

Reverse transcribed after extraction, RNA yielded cDNA as the sequencing template. Measured with immunoSEQ multiplex PCR; TCRdb has only the in-frame clones, and not every one. This sample has about 160,000 clones, with just over 65% found just once. Germline assignment: CDR1 MNHNY and CDR2 SVGAGI (reference sequence). V was clipped by 6 bases and J by 4 bases, with 8 bases between them. The CDR3 has 12 residues. Treatment denoted: oral pan-JAK inhibitor, 5-10 mg twice daily. Peripheral blood samples and lesional scalp punch biopsies were obtained from alopecia areata patients. The sequencing used CD4+ T cells sorted from blood, collected at week 4, from a patient treated with tofacitinib. The genes are TRBV6-6 and TRBJ2-3; D is ambiguous. The origin of this receptor is a human donor with alopecia areata. In DNA form, the CDR3 reads TGTGCCAGCAGGCCCAGAGCAGATACGCAGTATTTT. It encodes CASRPRADTQYF.